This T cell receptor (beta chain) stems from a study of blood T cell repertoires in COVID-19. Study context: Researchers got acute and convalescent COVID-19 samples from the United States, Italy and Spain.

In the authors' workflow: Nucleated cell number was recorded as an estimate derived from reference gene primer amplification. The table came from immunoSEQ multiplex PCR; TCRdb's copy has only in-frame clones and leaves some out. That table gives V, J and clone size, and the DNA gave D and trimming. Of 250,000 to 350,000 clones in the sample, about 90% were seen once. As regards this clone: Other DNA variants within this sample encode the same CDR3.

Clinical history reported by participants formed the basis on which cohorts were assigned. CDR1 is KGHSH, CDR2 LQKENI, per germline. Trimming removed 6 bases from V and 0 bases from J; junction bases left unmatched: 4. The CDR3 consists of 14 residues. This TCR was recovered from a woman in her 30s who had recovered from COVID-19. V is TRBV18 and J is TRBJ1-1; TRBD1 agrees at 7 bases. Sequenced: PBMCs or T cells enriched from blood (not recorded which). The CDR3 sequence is CASSPGQVNTEAFF. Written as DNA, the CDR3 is TGTGCCAGCTCCCCCGGACAGGTGAACACTGAAGCTTTCTTT.